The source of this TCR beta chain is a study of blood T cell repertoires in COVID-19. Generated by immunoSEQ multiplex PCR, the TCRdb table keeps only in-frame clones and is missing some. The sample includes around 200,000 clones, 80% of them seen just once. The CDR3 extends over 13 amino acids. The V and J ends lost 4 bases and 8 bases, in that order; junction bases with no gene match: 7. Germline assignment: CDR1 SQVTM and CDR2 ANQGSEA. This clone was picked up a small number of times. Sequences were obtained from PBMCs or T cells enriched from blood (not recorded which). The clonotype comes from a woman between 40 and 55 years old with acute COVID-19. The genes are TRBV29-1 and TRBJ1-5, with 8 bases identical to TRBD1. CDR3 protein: CSVGQGRAEPQHF. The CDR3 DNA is TGCAGCGTTGGACAGGGGAGGGCCGAGCCCCAGCATTTT.